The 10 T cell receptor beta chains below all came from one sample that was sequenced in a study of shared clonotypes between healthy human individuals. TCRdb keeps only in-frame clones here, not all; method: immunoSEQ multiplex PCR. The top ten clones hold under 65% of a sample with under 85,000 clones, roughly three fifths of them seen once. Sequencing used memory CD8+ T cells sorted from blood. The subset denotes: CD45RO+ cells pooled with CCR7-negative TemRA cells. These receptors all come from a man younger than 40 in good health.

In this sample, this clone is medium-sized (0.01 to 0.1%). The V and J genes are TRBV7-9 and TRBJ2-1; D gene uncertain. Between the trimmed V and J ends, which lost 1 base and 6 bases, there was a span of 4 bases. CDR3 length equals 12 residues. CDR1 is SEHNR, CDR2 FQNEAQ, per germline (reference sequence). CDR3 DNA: TGTGCCAGCAGCTTAGGACTCAATGAGCAGTTCTTC. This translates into CASSLGLNEQFF.

The CDR3: CASSVDRLAKNIQYF. CDR3 coding DNA: TGTGCCAGCAGCGTAGACAGACTAGCCAAAAACATTCAGTACTTC. This chain joins TRBV9 and TRBJ2-4; no definite D call. Germline V gene lookup returns CDR1 SGDLS and CDR2 YYNGEE. V lost 0 bases and J lost 0, with 7 bases in between. The CDR3 is made up of 15 amino acids.

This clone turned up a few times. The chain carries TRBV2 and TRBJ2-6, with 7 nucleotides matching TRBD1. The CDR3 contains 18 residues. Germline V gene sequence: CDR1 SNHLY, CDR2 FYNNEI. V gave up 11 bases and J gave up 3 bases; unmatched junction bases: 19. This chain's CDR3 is CAHDDLTGTKLGANVLTF. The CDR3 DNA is TGTGCCCACGACGATCTGACAGGGACAAAACTTGGGGCCAACGTCCTGACTTTC.

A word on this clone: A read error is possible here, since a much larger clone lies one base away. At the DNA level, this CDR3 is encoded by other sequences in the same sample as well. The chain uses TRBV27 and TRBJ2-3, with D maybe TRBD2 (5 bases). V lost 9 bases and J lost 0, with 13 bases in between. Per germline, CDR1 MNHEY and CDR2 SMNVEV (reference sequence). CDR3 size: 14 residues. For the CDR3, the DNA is TGTGCCAGTGGCTACGGGGTTAGCACAGATACGCAGTATTTT. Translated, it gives CASGYGVSTDTQYF.

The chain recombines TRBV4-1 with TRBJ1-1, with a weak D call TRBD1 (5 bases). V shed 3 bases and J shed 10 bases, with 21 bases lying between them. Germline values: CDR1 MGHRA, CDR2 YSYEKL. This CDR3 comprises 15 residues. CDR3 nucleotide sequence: TGCGCCAGCAGCCAGGCCCCAGGGTCGATGGTCGGAGCTTTCTTT. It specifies CASSQAPGSMVGAFF.

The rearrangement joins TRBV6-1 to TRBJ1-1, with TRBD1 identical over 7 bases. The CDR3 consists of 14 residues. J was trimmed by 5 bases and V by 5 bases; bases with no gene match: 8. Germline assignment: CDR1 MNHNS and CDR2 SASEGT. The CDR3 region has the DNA TGTGCCAGCAGTTGGAACAGGGGTGAGACTGAAGCTTTCTTT. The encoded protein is CASSWNRGETEAFF.

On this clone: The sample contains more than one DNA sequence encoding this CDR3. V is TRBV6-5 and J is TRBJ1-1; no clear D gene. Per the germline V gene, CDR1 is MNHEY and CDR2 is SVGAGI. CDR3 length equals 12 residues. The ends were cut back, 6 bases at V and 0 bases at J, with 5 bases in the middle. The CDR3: CASSHMNTEAFF. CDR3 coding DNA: TGTGCCAGCAGCCACATGAACACTGAAGCTTTCTTT.

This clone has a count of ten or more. Written as DNA, the CDR3 is TGTGCCAGCAGTTTGGGCGTCACAGATACGCAGTATTTT. Translated, it gives CASSLGVTDTQYF. The chain combines TRBV27 with TRBJ2-3, with D uncertain. The CDR3 spans 13 residues. Per germline, CDR1 MNHEY and CDR2 SMNVEV (reference sequence). Trimming stripped 3 bases from V and 2 bases from J, with 6 bases between.

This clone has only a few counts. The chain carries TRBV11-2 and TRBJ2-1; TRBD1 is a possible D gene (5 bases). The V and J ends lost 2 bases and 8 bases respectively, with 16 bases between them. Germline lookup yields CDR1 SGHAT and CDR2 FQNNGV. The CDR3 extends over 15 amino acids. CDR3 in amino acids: CASSLIPGAGDEQFF. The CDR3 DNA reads TGTGCCAGCAGCTTAATCCCTGGGGCCGGCGATGAGCAGTTCTTC.

CDR3 region: CASTEFPENEQFF. The CDR3 DNA is TGTGCCAGCACCGAATTTCCTGAGAATGAGCAGTTCTTC. The V and J genes are TRBV6-1 and TRBJ2-1, with D unclear. The germline CDR1 and CDR2 sequences are MNHNS and SASEGT. The CDR3 covers 13 residues. Trimming left V 7 bases short and J 7 bases short, with 14 bases between.